Below, 28 T cell receptor beta chains from the same sample are listed, as sequenced in a study of OX40 agonist ivuxolimab in advanced cancers. Assay: immunoSEQ multiplex PCR; the TCRdb copy retains only in-frame clones and omits some. The sample consists of more than 15,000 clones, about 87% of them appearing once. Sequencing was performed on CD4+ or CD8+ T cells sorted from blood, taken in a trial of the OX40 agonist ivuxolimab. These TCRs come from an adult with an advanced solid tumor such as melanoma, head and neck, liver or kidney cancer.

The V and J genes are TRBV2 and TRBJ1-1, with 8 bases aligning to TRBD1. J gave up 5 bases and V 7 bases, and 9 bases lay outside the gene matches. This CDR3 is built from 14 residues. Looked up from germline, CDR1 is SNHLY and CDR2 is FYNNEI. The CDR3 is CASNKGQGQTEAFF. The DNA for the CDR3 is TGTGCCAGCAATAAAGGACAGGGTCAAACTGAAGCTTTCTTT.

The sample holds one count of this clone. This chain joins TRBV6-6 and TRBJ2-3; maybe TRBD2 (5 bases). Trimming took off 6 bases at V and 4 bases at J, with 8 bases between the two ends. The V gene's germline CDR1 is MNHNY and CDR2 SVGAGI (reference sequence). The CDR3 has 12 amino acids. The chain's CDR3 is CASREEADTQYF. CDR3 nucleotides: TGTGCCAGCAGAGAGGAGGCAGATACGCAGTATTTT.

The genes are TRBV5-5 and TRBJ2-3, with TRBD2 matching over 9 bases. This CDR3 has 16 amino acids. With V trimmed by 5 bases and J by 6 bases, 13 bases remained unmatched. CDR1 SGHKS and CDR2 YYEKEE come from the germline V gene (reference sequence). DNA for the CDR3: TGTGCCAGCAGACCGACCGGGACTAGCTTAAGCGATACGCAGTATTTT. It yields the protein CASRPTGTSLSDTQYF.

Details on this clone: Other DNA variants within this sample encode the same CDR3. The chain employs TRBV6-1 and TRBJ2-2; TRBD1 matches at 11 bases. Germline V lookup: CDR1 MNHNS, CDR2 SASEGT. The CDR3 is made up of 15 amino acids. Trimming cost V 5 bases and J 6 bases; bases outside gene matches: 5. The CDR3 here is CASSRPGQGAGELFF. In DNA, the CDR3 is TGTGCCAGCAGTCGACCGGGACAGGGGGCCGGGGAGCTGTTTTTT.

This clone was recorded only once. The chain links TRBV4-1 to TRBJ2-2; D possibly corresponds to TRBD2 (6 bases). Germline loops: CDR1 MGHRA, CDR2 YSYEKL. The CDR3 sequence is 16 residues long. Trimming cost V 3 bases and J 6 bases, with 17 bases left between them. CDR3 protein: CASSHLGLRFPGELFF. The DNA for the CDR3 is TGCGCCAGCAGCCACCTGGGACTCCGCTTTCCCGGGGAGCTGTTTTTT.

The chain links TRBV9 to TRBJ2-1; the D is unclear. Trimming stripped 3 bases from V and 5 bases from J, with 9 bases between. The CDR3 runs 13 residues. Germline assignment: CDR1 SGDLS and CDR2 YYNGEE. CDR3 loop: CASSEFADNEQFF. The CDR3 DNA reads as TGTGCCAGCAGCGAATTCGCCGACAATGAGCAGTTCTTC. The entire variable domain, with the rest obtained from reference TRBV9 and TRBJ2-1, is as follows: DSGVTQTPKHLITATGQRVTLRCSPRSGDLSVYWYQQSLDQGLQFLIQYYNGEERAKGNILERFSAQQFPDLHSELNLSSLELGDSALYFCASSEFADNEQFFGPGTRLTVL.

J is TRBJ1-2 and V is TRBV18; D unresolved. V gave up 2 bases and J gave up 2 bases, with 12 bases separating them. This CDR3 has 15 amino acids. The germline V gene has CDR1 KGHSH and CDR2 LQKENI. This CDR3 reads CASSPTDTMNYGYTF. As DNA, the CDR3 is TGTGCCAGCTCACCAACTGACACGATGAACTATGGCTACACCTTC.

This clone showed up just a few times. The chain combines TRBV7-2 with TRBJ2-1; D call uncertain. The V gene lost 4 bases and the J gene lost 4 bases, with 8 bases spanning the gap. The CDR3 totals 13 residues. The germline V gene encodes CDR1 SGHTA and CDR2 FQGNSA. In nucleotides, the CDR3 is TGTGCCAGCAGCTGGCAAAAATACAATGAGCAGTTCTTC. It encodes CASSWQKYNEQFF.

The chain employs TRBV5-4 and TRBJ2-1, with a possible D match to TRBD2 (5 bases). The CDR3 runs to 11 residues. The germline V gene encodes CDR1 SGHNT and CDR2 YYREEE (reference sequence). Trimming shortened V by 4 bases and J by 9 bases, and 8 bases separated the two germline ends. CDR3 DNA sequence: TGTGCCAGCAGCCTTGAGGGTGAGCAGTTCTTC. Its translation: CASSLEGEQFF.

The V call is TRBV14, the J call TRBJ1-1; maybe TRBD1 (5 bases). The CDR3 covers 12 residues. Germline V lookup: CDR1 SGHDN, CDR2 FVKESK. Trimming removed 3 bases at V and 8 bases at J, with 10 bases between. CDR3: CASSQGRWEAFF. CDR3 in DNA: TGTGCCAGCAGCCAGGGGCGCTGGGAAGCTTTCTTT. The full variable domain, completed using reference TRBV14 and TRBJ1-1, is EAGVTQFPSHSVIEKGQTVTLRCDPISGHDNLYWYRRVMGKEIKFLLHFVKESKQDESGMPNNRFLAERTGGTYSTLKVQPAELEDSGVYFCASSQGRWEAFFGQGTRLTVV.

The rearrangement links TRBV13 to TRBJ2-3; 9 bases are shared with TRBD2. The CDR3 is 16 amino acids. CDR1 is PRHDT, CDR2 FYEKMQ, per germline (reference sequence). The junction had 3 bases not matched to a gene; V was cut back by 0 bases and J by 2 bases. The CDR3 spells CASSLGLAGHTDTQYF. CDR3 nucleotides: TGTGCCAGCAGCTTAGGCCTAGCGGGACACACAGATACGCAGTATTTT.

This clone came up once. This chain connects TRBV27 to TRBJ2-6; 9 bases map to TRBD1. Trimming cost V 6 bases and J 3 bases; bases outside gene matches: 12. CDR1 is MNHEY and CDR2 is SMNVEV in the germline V gene (reference sequence). This CDR3 comprises 18 residues. CDR3 sequence reads: CASSNGQGFSFGANVLTF. The CDR3, as DNA: TGTGCCAGCAGCAATGGACAGGGGTTTTCTTTTGGGGCCAACGTCCTGACTTTC. Drawing the rest from reference TRBV27 and TRBJ2-6, the complete variable domain is EAQVTQNPRYLITVTGKKLTVTCSQNMNHEYMSWYRQDPGLGLRQIYYSMNVEVTDKGDVPEGYKVSRKEKRNFPLILESPSPNQTSLYFCASSNGQGFSFGANVLTFGAGSRLTVL.

The genes are TRBV28 and TRBJ2-7; no definite D call. The V gene's germline CDR1 is MDHEN and CDR2 SYDVKM. V lost 6 bases to trimming and J lost 0 bases, with 12 bases between them. The CDR3 sequence is 14 residues long. Here the CDR3 reads CASSSDWGSYEQYF. The CDR3 DNA reads TGTGCCAGCAGCTCCGACTGGGGCTCCTACGAGCAGTACTTC.

The chain joins TRBV10-1 to TRBJ1-2, with 8 nucleotides matching TRBD1. Germline V gene lookup returns CDR1 WNHNN and CDR2 SYGVQD (reference sequence). V lost 6 bases, J lost 4 bases, and 19 bases stayed unmatched. This CDR3 has 18 amino acids. In DNA form, the CDR3 reads TGCGCCAGCAGGGGAGTGGGGACAGGATGTTATCCCCTCTATGGCTACACCTTC. Translated, it gives CASRGVGTGCYPLYGYTF.

This clone was observed a single time. CDR3 nucleotide sequence: TGTGCCAGCAGCTCTACAGGGGGCGCATTAACTGGGGCCAACGTCCTGACTTTC. Amino acid sequence: CASSSTGGALTGANVLTF. The genes are TRBV7-3 and TRBJ2-6; TRBD1 matches 9 bases. This CDR3 spans 18 amino acids. With V trimmed by 4 bases and J by 2 bases, 9 bases remained unmatched. Germline values: CDR1 SGHTA, CDR2 FQGTGA. The full variable domain, rest sourced from reference TRBV7-3 and TRBJ2-6, is GAGVSQTPSNKVTEKGKYVELRCDPISGHTALYWYRQSLGQGPEFLIYFQGTGAADDSGLPNDRFFAVRPEGSVSTLKIQRTERGDSAVYLCASSSTGGALTGANVLTFGAGSRLTVL.

The V and J genes are TRBV30 and TRBJ2-6, with 10 bases matching TRBD1. The CDR3 consists of 17 residues. Germline-derived CDR1 and CDR2 are GTSNPN and SVGIG (reference sequence). The V and J ends lost 7 bases and 1 base, in that order; junction bases with no gene match: 10. In DNA form, the CDR3 reads TGTGCCTTCCACCGGGACAGGGGAAGGTCTGGGGCCAACGTCCTGACTTTC. It yields the protein CAFHRDRGRSGANVLTF.

Remarks on this clone: The sample contains more than one DNA sequence encoding this CDR3. The gene calls are TRBV9 and TRBJ2-1; 9 bases line up with TRBD1. This CDR3 comprises 14 residues. Germline CDR1 reads SGDLS; CDR2 reads YYNGEE. The trim removed 2 bases at V and 3 bases at J, leaving 0 bases unmatched. The CDR3 DNA sequence: TGTGCCAGCAGCGTGGGACAGGGCTACAATGAGCAGTTCTTC. Translating gives CASSVGQGYNEQFF.

This clone was picked up a small number of times. The gene calls are TRBV28 and TRBJ1-5, with D possibly matching TRBD1 (6 bases). CDR3 size: 16 residues. V lost 4 bases to trimming and J lost 11 bases, with 24 bases between them. The V gene's germline CDR1 is MDHEN and CDR2 SYDVKM. This CDR3 is CASSSPRQDTMWAQHF. The CDR3 coding sequence is TGTGCCAGCAGTTCCCCCCGACAGGATACGATGTGGGCCCAGCATTTT.

The J gene is TRBJ2-3, the V gene TRBV18, with D tentatively TRBD2 (5 bases). Trimming stripped 1 base from V and 5 bases from J, with 10 bases between. Germline assignment: CDR1 KGHSH and CDR2 LQKENI. The CDR3 runs 14 residues. The CDR3 sequence: CASSPQGGLDTQYF. In DNA form, the CDR3 reads TGTGCCAGCTCACCACAGGGCGGGCTAGATACGCAGTATTTT.

The V gene is TRBV6-5, the J gene TRBJ1-1; tentative D call: TRBD1 (6 bases). The germline V and J ends were trimmed by 7 bases and 4 bases, with 19 bases remaining between them. The germline CDR1 and CDR2 sequences are MNHEY and SVGAGI. The CDR3 loop spans 15 amino acids. CDR3 DNA: TGTGCCAGCATCCAAGTCCCCACAGGGCCCACTGAAGCTTTCTTT. The encoded protein is CASIQVPTGPTEAFF.

In this sample, this clone turned up a few times. The V call is TRBV6-5, the J call TRBJ2-2; no clear D. CDR1 is MNHEY and CDR2 is SVGAGI in the germline V gene. The CDR3 sequence is 13 residues long. V was clipped by 2 bases and J by 1 base, with 2 bases between them. CDR3 in amino acids: CASSYQNTGELFF. CDR3 nucleotide sequence: TGTGCCAGCAGTTACCAGAACACCGGGGAGCTGTTTTTT.

This clone was observed a few times. The chain recombines TRBV4-2 with TRBJ2-5, with a possible D match to TRBD1 (5 bases). V lost 4 bases, J lost 1 base, and 7 bases lay in between. Germline assignment: CDR1 LGHNA and CDR2 YNFKEQ. The CDR3 is made up of 13 amino acids. CDR3 DNA: TGTGCCAGCAGCCCACAGGCCCAAGAGACCCAGTACTTC. Translating gives CASSPQAQETQYF.

V usage is TRBV28 and J usage is TRBJ2-7; 8 bases are shared with TRBD1. Looked up from germline, CDR1 is MDHEN and CDR2 is SYDVKM. The CDR3 has 17 amino acids. V lost 4 bases to trimming and J lost 4 bases; unmatched junction nucleotides: 15. CDR3 DNA: TGTGCCAGCAGTTATTTGGGTATTGGGACAGGTGATTACGAGCAGTACTTC. This encodes CASSYLGIGTGDYEQYF.

This chain connects TRBV5-1 to TRBJ1-1; D is ambiguous. V lost 1 base and J lost 2, with 6 bases in between. This CDR3 has 13 residues. Looked up from germline, CDR1 is SGHRS and CDR2 is YFSETQ. The CDR3 DNA reads as TGCGCCAGCAGCTTGATGGTAAACACTGAAGCTTTCTTT. Translation: CASSLMVNTEAFF.

The rearrangement joins TRBV25-1 to TRBJ2-7, with 7 bases fitting TRBD2. The CDR3 length is 14 residues. V lost 3 bases and J lost 1; bases outside the gene matches: 3. CDR1 and CDR2 (germline): MGHDK, SYGVNS. In DNA form, the CDR3 reads TGTGCCAGCAGTGATTGGGAGGGTTCCTACGAGCAGTACTTC. This gives the protein CASSDWEGSYEQYF.

The CDR3 loop reads CASSNGGGSGTGELFF. The CDR3 bases are TGTGCCAGCAGCAACGGAGGCGGGAGCGGCACCGGGGAGCTGTTTTTT. The chain carries TRBV21-1 and TRBJ2-2; whether TRBD2, the table's D call, matches the DNA was not checked. TRBV21-1 is listed as a pseudogene. The CDR3 is 16 residues long.

This clone was observed once. The chain couples TRBV11-2 to TRBJ2-1; D is possibly TRBD1 (6 bases). The CDR3 has 15 amino acids. Germline V gene sequence: CDR1 SGHAT, CDR2 FQNNGV. V lost 0 bases and J lost 2, with 8 bases in between. CDR3 bases: TGTGCCAGCAGCTTAGACAGGGGCGCCTACAATGAGCAGTTCTTC. This sequence encodes CASSLDRGAYNEQFF.

This clone was detected only a few times. The chain recombines TRBV11-3 with TRBJ1-3, with TRBD1 identical over 9 bases. V trimming: 5 bases; J trimming: 4 bases; junction bases outside the gene matches: 6. Germline-derived CDR1 and CDR2 are SGHNT and YENEEA. CDR3 length: 15 residues. Written as DNA, the CDR3 is TGTGCCAGCAGCCCCGGACAGGGGCCCGGAAACACCATATATTTT. This gives the protein CASSPGQGPGNTIYF.